This T cell receptor beta chain originates from a study of cytomegalovirus exposure and HLA in healthy donors. The CDR3 has 16 residues. The V segment lost 2 bases and the J segment 7 bases; nucleotides outside the gene matches: 7. Germline V gives CDR1 MNHEY, CDR2 SVGAGI. The PCR made use of 60 Vbeta and 13 Jbeta primers. Profiled with immunoSEQ multiplex PCR; TCRdb holds only in-frame clones, not every one. This table holds under 95,000 clones. Sequenced: PBMCs. The TCR was taken from a man in his fifties or sixties in good health and CMV-seronegative. The V gene is TRBV6-5, the J gene TRBJ1-3; 11 bases fit TRBD1. The CDR3: CASSYQGQGGVNTIYF. CDR3 sequence (DNA): TGTGCCAGCAGTTACCAGGGACAGGGGGGAGTGAACACCATATATTTT.